Listed below are T cell receptor beta chains from one sample, sequenced in a study of OX40 agonist ivuxolimab in advanced cancers. Measured with immunoSEQ multiplex PCR; TCRdb has only the in-frame clones, and not every one. The sample shows roughly 82,000 clones, more than 80% of them seen only once. This material consisted of CD4+ or CD8+ T cells sorted from blood, taken in a trial of the OX40 agonist ivuxolimab. The receptors were gathered from an adult with an advanced solid tumor such as melanoma, head and neck, liver or kidney cancer. Both conserved end residues are part of each CDR3. D genes are given only for firm matches. Expanded clones are given a class, and other clones once, few, many or no size at all.

J: TRBJ2-5
size: NA
D: NA
V: TRBV2
CDR3: CASSAWEETQYF
DNA: TGTGCCAGCAGTGCATGGGAAGAGACCCAGTACTTC

J: TRBJ1-2
size: NA
D: TRBD1
V: TRBV6-6
CDR3: CASSYSRDSWGYTF
DNA: TGTGCCAGCAGTTACTCCCGGGACAGTTGGGGCTACACCTTC

J: TRBJ1-1
size: NA
D: NA
V: TRBV7-9
CDR3: CASSSASWFTMNTEAFF
DNA: TGTGCCAGCAGCTCCGCCAGCTGGTTCACCATGAACACTGAAGCTTTCTTT

J: TRBJ1-3
size: few
D: TRBD1
V: TRBV18
CDR3: CASSSTGELNTIYF
DNA: TGTGCCAGCTCGTCGACAGGGGAGCTGAACACCATATATTTT

J: TRBJ2-1
size: NA
D: TRBD2
V: TRBV10-3
CDR3: CAMASTSGSVGANEQFF
DNA: TGTGCCATGGCGTCGACTAGCGGGAGTGTGGGGGCCAATGAGCAGTTCTTC

J: TRBJ1-1
size: NA
D: NA
V: TRBV5-1
CDR3: CASSPGTANTEAFF
DNA: TGCGCCAGCAGCCCGGGGACGGCGAACACTGAAGCTTTCTTT

J: TRBJ2-3
size: once
D: TRBD1
V: TRBV5-8
CDR3: CASSPGQVDTQYF
DNA: TGTGCCAGCAGCCCGGGACAGGTCGATACGCAGTATTTT

J: TRBJ2-2
size: NA
D: NA
V: TRBV5-1
CDR3: CASSFRVSPGELFF
DNA: TGCGCCAGCAGCTTCAGGGTCTCGCCCGGGGAGCTGTTTTTT

J: TRBJ2-7
size: NA
D: NA
V: TRBV6-5
CDR3: CASSYSSAFSYEQYF
DNA: TGTGCCAGCAGTTACTCGTCAGCGTTCTCCTACGAGCAGTACTTC

J: TRBJ2-1
size: NA
D: TRBD2
V: TRBV9
CDR3: CASSVPSGSFDQQFF
DNA: TGTGCCAGCAGCGTACCTAGCGGGAGCTTCGATCAGCAGTTCTTC

J: TRBJ2-7
size: NA
D: NA
V: TRBV5-1
CDR3: CASSSGTSGVGQYF
DNA: TGCGCCAGCAGCTCGGGGACCTCGGGGGTGGGACAGTACTTC

J: TRBJ2-4
size: NA
D: TRBD1
V: TRBV4-2
CDR3: CASSQETGGFVNIQYF
DNA: TGTGCCAGCAGCCAGGAGACAGGGGGCTTTGTTAACATTCAGTACTTC

J: TRBJ2-2
size: NA
D: TRBD1
V: TRBV23-1
CDR3: CAPKRLNPRQGESGELFF
DNA: TGCGCCCCGAAAAGATTAAACCCCCGACAGGGCGAGAGCGGGGAGCTGTTTTTT

J: TRBJ2-1
size: NA
D: NA
V: TRBV9
CDR3: CASSVLGTDLNEQFF
DNA: TGTGCCAGCAGCGTCCTCGGGACGGACCTCAATGAGCAGTTCTTC

J: TRBJ1-1
size: once
D: TRBD1
V: TRBV6-6
CDR3: CASSTGTGLLPFF
DNA: TGTGCCAGCAGTACAGGGACAGGGTTGTTACCTTTCTTT

J: TRBJ2-1
size: NA
D: NA
V: TRBV10-3
CDR3: CAISGRGANEQFF
DNA: TGTGCCATCAGTGGGAGGGGAGCTAATGAGCAGTTCTTC

J: TRBJ1-5
size: NA
D: NA
V: TRBV15
CDR3: CATHDRGQPQHF
DNA: TGTGCCACCCACGACCGAGGTCAGCCCCAGCATTTT

J: TRBJ2-7
size: NA
D: NA
V: TRBV12-1
CDR3: CASSFAGQGGRYEQYF
DNA: TGTGCCAGCAGCTTTGCGGGACAGGGGGGTCGGTACGAGCAGTACTTC

J: TRBJ2-7
size: NA
D: NA
V: TRBV5-6
CDR3: CASSLATGSSYEQYF
DNA: TGTGCCAGCAGCTTGGCTACGGGGAGCTCCTACGAGCAGTACTTC

J: TRBJ1-2
size: NA
D: NA
V: TRBV4-1
CDR3: CASSQAHGFIYGYTF
DNA: TGCGCCAGCAGCCAAGCCCACGGTTTTATCTATGGCTACACCTTC

J: TRBJ2-5
size: NA
D: NA
V: TRBV7-9
CDR3: CASEGGGGQETQYF
DNA: TGTGCCAGCGAGGGGGGCGGAGGCCAAGAGACCCAGTACTTC

J: TRBJ2-5
size: few
D: NA
V: TRBV19
CDR3: CASSIRETQYF
DNA: TGTGCCAGTAGTATTAGAGAGACCCAGTACTTC

J: TRBJ2-7
size: NA
D: NA
V: TRBV7-2
CDR3: CASSLKGGASSYEQYF
DNA: TGTGCCAGCAGCTTAAAGGGCGGAGCCAGCTCCTACGAGCAGTACTTC

J: TRBJ1-1
size: NA
D: TRBD1
V: TRBV7-2
CDR3: CASSFSTGITEAFF
DNA: TGTGCCAGCAGCTTTTCGACAGGGATCACTGAAGCTTTCTTT

J: TRBJ1-5
size: NA
D: NA
V: TRBV19
CDR3: CASNHGRDQPQHF
DNA: TGTGCCAGTAACCATGGGCGTGATCAGCCCCAGCATTTT

J: TRBJ2-1
size: NA
D: NA
V: TRBV7-6
CDR3: CASSLPGSYNEQFF
DNA: TGTGCCAGCAGCCTTCCAGGGTCCTACAATGAGCAGTTCTTC

J: TRBJ1-3
size: NA
D: NA
V: TRBV28
CDR3: CASSSVGLRGFSGNTIYF
DNA: TGTGCCAGCAGTTCCGTTGGGCTTAGGGGTTTTTCTGGAAACACCATATATTTT

J: TRBJ2-1
size: NA
D: TRBD2
V: TRBV7-2
CDR3: CASSRTSGRQDEQFF
DNA: TGTGCCAGCAGCAGGACTAGCGGGAGGCAGGATGAGCAGTTCTTC

J: TRBJ1-1
size: once
D: NA
V: TRBV11-2
CDR3: CASSLYRFGGYTEAFF
DNA: TGTGCCAGCAGCTTATACCGGTTTGGGGGGTACACTGAAGCTTTCTTT

J: TRBJ2-3
size: NA
D: NA
V: TRBV18
CDR3: CASGAYTDTQYF
DNA: TGTGCCAGCGGGGCCTACACAGATACGCAGTATTTT

J: TRBJ2-1
size: NA
D: NA
V: TRBV7-2
CDR3: CASSYGGTVLSFQFF
DNA: TGTGCCAGCAGCTATGGCGGGACCGTGTTAAGTTTCCAGTTCTTC

J: TRBJ1-1
size: NA
D: NA
V: TRBV5-1
CDR3: CASSLGVWGSTEAFF
DNA: TGCGCCAGCAGCTTGGGCGTCTGGGGATCCACTGAAGCTTTCTTT

J: TRBJ2-2
size: NA
D: NA
V: TRBV5-6
CDR3: CASSFQFGELFF
DNA: TGTGCCAGCAGCTTTCAGTTCGGGGAGCTGTTTTTT

J: TRBJ2-7
size: once
D: TRBD1
V: TRBV27
CDR3: CASSRQGGLYEQYF
DNA: TGTGCCAGCAGTAGACAGGGTGGCCTCTACGAGCAGTACTTC

J: TRBJ2-3
size: once
D: NA
V: TRBV6-1
CDR3: CASRGTSTDTQYF
DNA: TGTGCCAGCAGGGGGACTAGCACAGATACGCAGTATTTT

J: TRBJ1-5
size: NA
D: NA
V: TRBV7-6
CDR3: CASSSRQPRGPQHF
DNA: TGTGCCAGCAGCTCGCGACAGCCCAGGGGGCCCCAGCATTTT